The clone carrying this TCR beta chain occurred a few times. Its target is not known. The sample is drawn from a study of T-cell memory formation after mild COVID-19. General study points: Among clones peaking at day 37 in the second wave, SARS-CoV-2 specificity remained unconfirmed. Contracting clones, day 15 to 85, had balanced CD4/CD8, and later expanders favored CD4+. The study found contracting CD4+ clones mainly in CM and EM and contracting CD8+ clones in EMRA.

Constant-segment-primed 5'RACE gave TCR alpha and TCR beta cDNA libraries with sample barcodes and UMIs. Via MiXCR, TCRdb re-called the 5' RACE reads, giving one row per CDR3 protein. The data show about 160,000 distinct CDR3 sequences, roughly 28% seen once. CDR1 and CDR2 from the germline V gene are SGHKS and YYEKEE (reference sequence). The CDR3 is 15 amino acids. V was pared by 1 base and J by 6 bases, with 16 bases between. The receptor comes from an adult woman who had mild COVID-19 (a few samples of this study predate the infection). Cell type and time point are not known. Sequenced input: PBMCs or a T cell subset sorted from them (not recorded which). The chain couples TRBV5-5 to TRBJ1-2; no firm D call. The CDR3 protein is CASSLSVVGVDGYTF. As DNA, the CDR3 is TGTGCCAGCAGCTTGTCGGTAGTAGGAGTTGATGGCTACACCTTC.